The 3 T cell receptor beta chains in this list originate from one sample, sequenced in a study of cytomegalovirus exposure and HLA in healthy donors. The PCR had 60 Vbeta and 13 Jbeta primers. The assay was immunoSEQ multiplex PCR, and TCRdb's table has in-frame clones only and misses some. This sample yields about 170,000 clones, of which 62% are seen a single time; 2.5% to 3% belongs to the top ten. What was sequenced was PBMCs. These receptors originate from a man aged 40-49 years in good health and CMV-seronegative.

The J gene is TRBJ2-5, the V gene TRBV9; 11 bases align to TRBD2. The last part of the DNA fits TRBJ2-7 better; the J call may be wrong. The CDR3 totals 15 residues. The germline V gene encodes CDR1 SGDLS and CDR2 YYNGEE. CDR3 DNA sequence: TGTGCCAGCAGCGCAGGGGTAGCGGGAGGGTACGAGCAGTACTTC. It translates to CASSAGVAGGYEQYF.

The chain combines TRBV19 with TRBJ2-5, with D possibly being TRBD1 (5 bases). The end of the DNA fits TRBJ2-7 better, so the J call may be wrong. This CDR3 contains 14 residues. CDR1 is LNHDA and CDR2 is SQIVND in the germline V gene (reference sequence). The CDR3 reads CASSIGGGTYEQYF. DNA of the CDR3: TGTGCCAGTAGTATAGGGGGCGGCACCTACGAGCAGTACTTC.

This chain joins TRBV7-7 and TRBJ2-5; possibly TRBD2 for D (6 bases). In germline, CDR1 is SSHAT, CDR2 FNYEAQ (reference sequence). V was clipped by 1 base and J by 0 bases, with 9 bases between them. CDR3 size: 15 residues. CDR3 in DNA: TGTGCCAGCAGCTTAGTCGGGGGATACCAAGAGACCCAGTACTTC. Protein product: CASSLVGGYQETQYF.